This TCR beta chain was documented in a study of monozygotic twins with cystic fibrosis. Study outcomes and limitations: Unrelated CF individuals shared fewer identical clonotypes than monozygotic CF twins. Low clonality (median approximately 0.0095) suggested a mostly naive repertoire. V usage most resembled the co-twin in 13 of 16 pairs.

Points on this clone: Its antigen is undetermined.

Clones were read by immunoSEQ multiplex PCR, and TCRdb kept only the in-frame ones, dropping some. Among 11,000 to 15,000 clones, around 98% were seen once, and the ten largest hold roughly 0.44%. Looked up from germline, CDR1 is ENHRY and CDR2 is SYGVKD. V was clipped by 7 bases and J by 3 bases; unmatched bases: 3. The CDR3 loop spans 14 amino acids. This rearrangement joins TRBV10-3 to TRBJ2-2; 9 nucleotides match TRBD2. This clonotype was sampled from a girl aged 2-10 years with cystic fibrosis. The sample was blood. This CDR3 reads CAITSGTYTGELFF. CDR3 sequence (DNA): TGTGCCATCACTAGCGGGACCTACACCGGGGAGCTGTTTTTT.